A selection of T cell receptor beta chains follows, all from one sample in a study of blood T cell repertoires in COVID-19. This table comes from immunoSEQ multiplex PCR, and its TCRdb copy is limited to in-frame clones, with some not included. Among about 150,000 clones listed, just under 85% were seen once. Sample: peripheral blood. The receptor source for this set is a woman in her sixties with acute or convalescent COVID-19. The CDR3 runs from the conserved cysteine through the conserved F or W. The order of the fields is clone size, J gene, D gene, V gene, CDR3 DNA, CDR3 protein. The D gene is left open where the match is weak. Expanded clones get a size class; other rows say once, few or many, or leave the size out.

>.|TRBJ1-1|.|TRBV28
TGTGCCAGCAGCCGAGGGGGGGTGAAAGCTTTCTTT
CASSRGGVKAFF
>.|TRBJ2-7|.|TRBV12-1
TGTGCCAGCAGCGTCCCGGACTTC
CASSVPDF
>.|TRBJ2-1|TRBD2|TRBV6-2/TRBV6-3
TGTGCCAGCAGTCCGCTATCCACTAGCGGGGTAGAGCAGTTCTTC
CASSPLSTSGVEQFF
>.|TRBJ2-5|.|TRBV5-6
TGTGCCAGCAGCTTAACGGAATGGAGGGAGACCCAGTACTTC
CASSLTEWRETQYF
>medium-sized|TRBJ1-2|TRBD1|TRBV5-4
TGTGCCAGCAGCTTGGAAACCTACAGGGGGCTCAGCTATGGCTACACCTTC
CASSLETYRGLSYGYTF
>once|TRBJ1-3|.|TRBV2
TGTGCCAGCAGTGGTCAGGGAACTCTCTCTGGAAACACCATATATTTT
CASSGQGTLSGNTIYF
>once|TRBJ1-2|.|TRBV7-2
TGTGCCAGCAGCTTAGGGACAAACTATGGCTACACCTTC
CASSLGTNYGYTF
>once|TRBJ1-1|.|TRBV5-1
TGCGCCAGCAGCTTGGTTACAGGGAACACTGAAGCTTTCTTT
CASSLVTGNTEAFF
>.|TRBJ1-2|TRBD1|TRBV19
TGTGCCAGTAGCCCCCCAGGGGGTACTGGCTACACCTTC
CASSPPGGTGYTF
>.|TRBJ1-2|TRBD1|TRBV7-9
TGTGCCAGCAGCTTAGGGGCAGGGGGCTTTTCGGACTATGGCTACACCTTC
CASSLGAGGFSDYGYTF
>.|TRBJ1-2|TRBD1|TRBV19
TGTGCCAGTAGTAAGACCAGGGGGCGCGGCTATGGCTACACCTTC
CASSKTRGRGYGYTF
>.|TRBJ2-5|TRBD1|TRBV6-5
TGTGCCAGCAGTTACCTAGACAGGGTGGTAGAGACCCAGTACTTC
CASSYLDRVVETQYF
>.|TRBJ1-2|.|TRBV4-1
TGCGCCAGCAGCCAACGGGGGGCCGGCTATGGCTACACCTTC
CASSQRGAGYGYTF